This T cell receptor beta chain was sequenced in a study of T cell repertoires in cytomegalovirus infection. Study-wide background: Public TCR beta signatures marked donors with CMV infection and the matching HLA. The study, taken as a whole, reports: Cumulative frequency of public TCR beta families picked out carriers of CMV plus the relevant HLA. In two of eight donors, the top clonotype was HLA-C-restricted CMV-specific.

Note on this clonotype: The antigen is not known.

The CDR3 length is 15 residues. Germline CDR1 is SGHRS and CDR2 is YFSETQ. The V end was cut by 4 bases, the J end by 2 bases, with 13 bases between. TCRdb redid the calling of the reads with MiXCR, one entry per CDR3 protein. The sample holds hundreds of thousands of distinct CDR3 sequences, around 9.6% seen once. V is TRBV5-1 and J is TRBJ2-1; D is perhaps TRBD1 (6 bases). The sequence was obtained from a human donor in good health (CMV status not recorded). Some clones in this sample may be carry-over from other donors' samples. The sample consisted of PBMCs. The CDR3 sequence is CASSVTGLTYNEQFF. The CDR3 region has the DNA TGCGCCAGCAGCGTGACAGGTCTCACCTACAATGAGCAGTTCTTC.